Below are 12 T cell receptor beta chains sequenced from a single sample in a study of shared clonotypes between healthy human individuals. Clones were sequenced by immunoSEQ multiplex PCR, and TCRdb holds only the in-frame ones, with some missing. The profile shows 300,000 or so clones, around 74% of them singletons. Material for sequencing was memory CD4+ T cells sorted from blood. The subset here: CD45RA-negative fraction. Receptor source: a man aged 25 to 40 in good health.

The chain recombines TRBV7-9 with TRBJ2-2, with TRBD1 matching over 7 bases. The V segment lost 0 bases and the J segment 1 base; nucleotides outside the gene matches: 8. Germline loops: CDR1 SEHNR, CDR2 FQNEAQ (reference sequence). The CDR3 loop spans 18 amino acids. The CDR3 loop is CASSLALWDRRNTGELFF. The CDR3 region has the DNA TGTGCCAGCAGCTTAGCCCTGTGGGACAGAAGGAACACCGGGGAGCTGTTTTTT.

The chain uses TRBV28 and TRBJ1-1, with 8 bases matching TRBD1. V lost 6 bases and J lost 0; bases outside the gene matches: 6. This CDR3 is built from 15 residues. Germline V gives CDR1 MDHEN, CDR2 SYDVKM. The CDR3 reads CASSSWDRLNTEAFF. The CDR3 DNA reads as TGTGCCAGCAGCTCATGGGACAGGTTGAACACTGAAGCTTTCTTT.

This chain links TRBV11-3 with TRBJ2-5; D tentatively reads TRBD1 or TRBD2 (6 bases each). CDR1 is SGHNT, CDR2 YENEEA, per germline. Between the trimmed V and J ends, which lost 4 bases and 5 bases, there was a span of 11 bases. The CDR3 covers 13 residues. CDR3 sequence: CASSSTGRETQYF. The CDR3 nucleotides are TGTGCCAGCAGCTCAACAGGGAGGGAGACCCAGTACTTC.

This clone turned up a few times. This chain links TRBV7-2 with TRBJ2-1, with a tentative D call TRBD2 (6 bases). CDR1 and CDR2 (germline): SGHTA, FQGNSA. The CDR3 extends over 15 amino acids. V gave up 5 bases and J gave up 6 bases, with 17 bases separating them. The CDR3 loop is CASSTGTPNRNEQFF. DNA of the CDR3: TGTGCCAGCAGCACCGGGACTCCTAACCGCAATGAGCAGTTCTTC.

Only one count was recorded for this clone. The CDR3 spells CAWTMNPNYGYTF. Written as DNA, the CDR3 is TGTGCCTGGACTATGAATCCAAACTATGGCTACACCTTC. The chain joins TRBV30 to TRBJ1-2; D remains unclear. Germline CDR1 GTSNPN, CDR2 SVGIG (reference sequence). The V end lost 4 bases, the J end lost 2 bases, and 11 bases lay between the germline ends. The CDR3 is 13 amino acids. The full variable domain, rest sourced from reference TRBV30 and TRBJ1-2, is SQTIHQWPATLVQPVGSPLSLECTVEGTSNPNLYWYRQAAGRGLQLLFYSVGIGQISSEVPQNLSASRPQDRQFILSSKKLLLSDSGFYLCAWTMNPNYGYTFGSGTRLTVV.

V and J are TRBV7-2 and TRBJ2-7, with D maybe TRBD1 (6 bases). This CDR3 is built from 14 residues. V shed 5 bases and J shed 3 bases, with 14 bases lying between them. In germline, CDR1 is SGHTA, CDR2 FQGNSA. CDR3 sequence (DNA): TGTGCCAGCAGCCCAGCCGGGACAAACTACGAGCAGTACTTC. Its translation: CASSPAGTNYEQYF.

Notes on this clone: Additional DNA sequences in this sample encode the identical CDR3. This chain connects TRBV30 to TRBJ2-7, with TRBD2 matching 7 bases. Unmatched junction bases numbered 15, after V lost 8 bases and J lost 2 bases. The CDR3 runs 15 residues. CDR1 and CDR2 from the germline V gene are GTSNPN and SVGIG (reference sequence). The CDR3 DNA sequence: TGTGCCGGGCGGGGTCGGGGGGTATCGGCCTACGAGCAGTACTTC. It specifies CAGRGRGVSAYEQYF.

The chain links TRBV11-2 to TRBJ2-2; tentative D call: TRBD2 (6 bases). Trimming took 6 bases from V and 2 from J, leaving 16 bases between them. The CDR3 is 16 amino acids. Per the germline V gene, CDR1 is SGHAT and CDR2 is FQNNGV. This CDR3 reads CASRPRASDNTGELFF. For the CDR3, the DNA is TGTGCCAGCAGGCCCAGGGCTAGCGACAACACCGGGGAGCTGTTTTTT.

The J gene is TRBJ1-5, the V gene TRBV28, with D possibly matching TRBD1 (5 bases). Germline-derived CDR1 and CDR2 are MDHEN and SYDVKM. The CDR3 consists of 13 residues. With 7 bases removed from V and 5 bases from J, the gap between germline ends came to 12 bases. The CDR3 nucleotides read TGTGCCAGCACGGAGCCCAGGGATCAGCCCCAGCATTTT. It is translated as CASTEPRDQPQHF. The full variable domain, in which reference TRBV28 and TRBJ1-5 provide the parts outside the CDR3, is DVKVTQSSRYLVKRTGEKVFLECVQDMDHENMFWYRQDPGLGLRLIYFSYDVKMKEKGDIPEGYSVSREKKERFSLILESASTNQTSMYLCASTEPRDQPQHFGDGTRLSIL.

As DNA, the CDR3 is TGTGCCAGCAGTTTAGGTTCTAGCGGGAGTCCCTACGAGCAGTACTTC. It yields the protein CASSLGSSGSPYEQYF. The V and J genes are TRBV28 and TRBJ2-7; 10 nucleotides align to TRBD2. The CDR3 covers 16 residues. V was clipped by 2 bases and J by 2 bases; unmatched bases: 6. CDR1 and CDR2 from the germline V gene are MDHEN and SYDVKM.

As DNA, the CDR3 is TGTGCCATCAGCTCGACAGGGAGAGAGGGCTACGAGCAGTACTTC. Translating it yields CAISSTGREGYEQYF. The V and J genes are TRBV10-3 and TRBJ2-7, with 7 bases fitting TRBD1. The J segment lost 3 bases and the V segment lost 6 bases, leaving 11 bases of the junction unmatched. CDR1 and CDR2 (germline): ENHRY, SYGVKD. The CDR3 sequence is 15 residues long.

The V and J genes are TRBV5-6 and TRBJ2-7; D is possibly TRBD1 or TRBD2 (5 bases each). Between the trimmed V and J ends, which lost 4 bases and 0 bases, there was a span of 17 bases. This CDR3 contains 16 residues. From germline, CDR1 is SGHDT and CDR2 YYEEEE. The CDR3, as DNA: TGTGCCAGCAGCGACGAGGGGTCTACTATCTCCTACGAGCAGTACTTC. Amino acid sequence: CASSDEGSTISYEQYF.